The 7 T cell receptor beta chains below come from one sample, sequenced in a study of blood T cell repertoires in COVID-19. Clones were read by immunoSEQ multiplex PCR, and TCRdb kept only the in-frame ones, dropping some. The table has approximately 270,000 clones, over 75% seen once; the top ten hold about 4.3%. The sequencing sample was made of PBMCs or T cells enriched from blood (not recorded which). The receptors originated from a woman in her thirties who had recovered from COVID-19.

The chain joins TRBV9 to TRBJ2-4; D remains unclear. Looked up from germline, CDR1 is SGDLS and CDR2 is YYNGEE. V lost 3 bases, J lost 5 bases, and 9 bases lay in between. The CDR3 is 13 amino acids. CDR3 protein: CASSAPGENIQYF. CDR3 coding DNA: TGTGCCAGCAGCGCTCCAGGCGAAAACATTCAGTACTTC.

The chain couples TRBV15 to TRBJ1-2; no reliable D call. The CDR3 has 14 amino acids. The V gene's germline CDR1 is LNHNV and CDR2 YYDKDF (reference sequence). Trimming cost V 0 bases and J 3 bases, with 8 bases left between them. The CDR3 spells CATSRETDYYGYTF. The CDR3 bases are TGTGCCACCAGCAGAGAGACTGACTACTATGGCTACACCTTC.

V and J are TRBV5-4 and TRBJ1-3, with D possibly matching TRBD1 (6 bases). Germline loops: CDR1 SGHNT, CDR2 YYREEE (reference sequence). Trimming pared 0 bases from V and 4 bases from J, leaving 14 bases between. The CDR3 length is 16 residues. Written as DNA, the CDR3 is TGTGCCAGCAGCTTGGGCAGGGGCTCGGGGGGAAACACCATATATTTT. It codes for CASSLGRGSGGNTIYF. Combining the CDR3 with reference TRBV5-4 and TRBJ1-3 gives the whole variable domain ETGVTQSPTHLIKTRGQQVTLRCSSQSGHNTVSWYQQALGQGPQFIFQYYREEENGRGNFPPRFSGLQFPNYSSELNVNALELDDSALYLCASSLGRGSGGNTIYFGEGSWLTVV.

V usage is TRBV15 and J usage is TRBJ2-7, with TRBD2 matching over 8 bases. This CDR3 is 15 amino acids long. Germline assignment: CDR1 LNHNV and CDR2 YYDKDF (reference sequence). V dropped 2 bases and J dropped 7; count of bases not matched to a gene: 10. CDR3 protein: CATSRPGLGLSEQYF. For the CDR3, the DNA is TGTGCCACCAGCAGACCGGGACTAGGATTAAGTGAGCAGTACTTC.

This clone was picked up a small number of times. V usage is TRBV28 and J usage is TRBJ1-5, with TRBD1 matching 9 bases. The germline V gene encodes CDR1 MDHEN and CDR2 SYDVKM. J was trimmed by 6 bases and V by 3 bases; bases with no gene match: 3. The CDR3 spans 14 residues. DNA for the CDR3: TGTGCCAGCAGTTTTACAGGGGGCGTTCAGCCCCAGCATTTT. It encodes CASSFTGGVQPQHF.

This chain joins TRBV11-2 and TRBJ2-2; D ambiguous. V lost 4 bases and J 5 bases, leaving 8 bases between the germline ends. Germline V gene data show CDR1 as SGHAT and CDR2 as FQNNGV. There are 13 residues in the CDR3. CDR3 residues: CASSSTVTGELFF. The DNA for the CDR3 is TGTGCCAGCAGCTCCACAGTGACCGGGGAGCTGTTTTTT.

The rearrangement uses TRBV10-2 and TRBJ1-2; D is ambiguous. Trimming removed 3 bases at V and 0 bases at J, with 2 bases between. Per germline, CDR1 WSHSY and CDR2 SAAADI. This CDR3 has 12 amino acids. The CDR3 region is CASSDSNYGYTF. The DNA of the CDR3 is TGCGCCAGCAGTGACTCTAACTATGGCTACACCTTC.